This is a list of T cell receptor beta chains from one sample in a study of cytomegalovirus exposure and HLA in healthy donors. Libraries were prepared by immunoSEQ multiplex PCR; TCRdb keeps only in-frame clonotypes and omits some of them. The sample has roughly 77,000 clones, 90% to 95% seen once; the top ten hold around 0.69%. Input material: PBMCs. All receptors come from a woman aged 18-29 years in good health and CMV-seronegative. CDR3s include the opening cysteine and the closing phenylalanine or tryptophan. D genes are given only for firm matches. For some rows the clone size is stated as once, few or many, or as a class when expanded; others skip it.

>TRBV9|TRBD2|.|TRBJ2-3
CASSGPTSGRTPTPTDTQYF
TGTGCCAGCAGCGGCCCGACTAGCGGGAGGACCCCGACGCCCACCGATACGCAGTATTTT
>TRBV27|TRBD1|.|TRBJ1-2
CASTDRDPSYGYTF
TGTGCCAGCACGGACAGGGACCCTTCCTATGGCTACACCTTC
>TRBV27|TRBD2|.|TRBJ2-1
CATNTAGGSGNEQFF
TGTGCCACCAACACAGCGGGAGGCTCCGGCAATGAGCAGTTCTTC
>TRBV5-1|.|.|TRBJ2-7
CASSVSGSYEQYF
TGCGCCAGCAGCGTCAGTGGCTCCTACGAGCAGTACTTC
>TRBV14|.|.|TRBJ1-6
CASSQGARSPLHF
TGTGCCAGCAGCCAAGGGGCGCGTTCACCCCTCCACTTT
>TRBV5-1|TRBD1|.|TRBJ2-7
CASSFPGQGDEQYF
TGCGCCAGCAGCTTTCCGGGACAGGGAGACGAGCAGTACTTC
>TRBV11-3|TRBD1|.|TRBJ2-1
CASSQRTGGVGNEQFF
TGTGCCAGCAGCCAAAGGACAGGGGGCGTTGGCAATGAGCAGTTCTTC
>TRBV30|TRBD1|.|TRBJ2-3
CAWGTDWDTQYF
TGTGCCTGGGGGACAGATTGGGATACGCAGTATTTT
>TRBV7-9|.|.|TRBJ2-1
CASSLEGYEQFF
TGTGCCAGCAGCTTGGAGGGCTATGAGCAGTTCTTC
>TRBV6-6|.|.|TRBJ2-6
CASSRDSSGANVLTF
TGTGCCAGCAGCCGAGACAGCTCTGGGGCCAACGTCCTGACTTTC
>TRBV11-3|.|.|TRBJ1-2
CASSILRRDSKRGYTF
TGTGCCAGCAGCATCCTCCGCCGGGACTCGAAGAGAGGCTACACCTTC
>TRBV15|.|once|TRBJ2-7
CATSREALYEQYF
TGTGCCACCAGCAGAGAGGCCCTCTACGAGCAGTACTTC
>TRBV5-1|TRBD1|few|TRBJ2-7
CASSQDRVRVQYF
TGCGCCAGCAGCCAGGACAGGGTAAGGGTGCAGTACTTC
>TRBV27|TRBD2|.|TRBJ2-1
CASTSLLTSGIKEQFF
TGTGCCAGCACCTCCTTACTGACTAGCGGGATTAAGGAGCAGTTCTTC
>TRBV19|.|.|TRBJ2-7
CASSAVPSYEQYF
TGTGCCAGCTCAGCGGTCCCGTCCTACGAGCAGTACTTC
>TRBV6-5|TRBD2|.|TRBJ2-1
CASSYNSGVSYNEQFF
TGTGCCAGCAGTTACAATAGCGGGGTTTCCTACAATGAGCAGTTCTTC
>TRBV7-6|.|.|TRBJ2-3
CASSPAGYRTDTQYF
TGTGCCAGCAGCCCCGCGGGGTACCGCACAGATACGCAGTATTTT
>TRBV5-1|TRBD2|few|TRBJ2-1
CASSPQWGLAVTMGEQFF
TGCGCCAGCAGCCCTCAATGGGGACTAGCGGTAACAATGGGTGAGCAGTTCTTC
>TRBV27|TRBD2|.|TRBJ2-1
CASSPGLAGLYNEQFF
TGTGCCAGCAGTCCCGGACTAGCGGGCCTATACAATGAGCAGTTCTTC
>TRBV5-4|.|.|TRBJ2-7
CASSFGRVWGEQYF
TGTGCCAGCAGCTTCGGCAGGGTCTGGGGTGAGCAGTACTTC
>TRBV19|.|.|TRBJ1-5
CASRPLGGYSNQPQHF
TGTGCCAGTAGACCTCTCGGGGGTTATAGCAATCAGCCCCAGCATTTT
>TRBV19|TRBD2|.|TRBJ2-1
CASSPGVAGYNEQFF
TGTGCCAGTAGTCCTGGGGTAGCGGGGTACAATGAGCAGTTCTTC
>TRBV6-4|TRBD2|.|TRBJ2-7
CASRIAGGPDEQYF
TGTGCCAGCAGGATAGCGGGAGGGCCCGACGAGCAGTACTTC
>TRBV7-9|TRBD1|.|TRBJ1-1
CASSPRQGRAPEAFF
TGTGCCAGCAGCCCCCGACAGGGGCGGGCCCCTGAAGCTTTCTTT
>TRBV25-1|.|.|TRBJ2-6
CASSGRRVEGANVLTF
TGTGCCAGCAGTGGCCGCAGGGTAGAAGGGGCCAACGTCCTGACTTTC
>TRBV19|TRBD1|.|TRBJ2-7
CASSNPFDRGREQYF
TGTGCCAGTAGTAACCCATTCGACAGGGGACGCGAGCAGTACTTC
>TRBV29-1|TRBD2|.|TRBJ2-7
CSVDGLAGVGEQYF
TGCAGCGTGGATGGACTAGCGGGAGTTGGCGAGCAGTACTTC
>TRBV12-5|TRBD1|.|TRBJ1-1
CASGPTGVVEAFF
TGTGCTAGTGGTCCCACAGGGGTTGTTGAAGCTTTCTTT
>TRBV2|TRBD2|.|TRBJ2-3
CASSGRRALAGFTDTQYF
TGTGCCAGCAGTGGACGCCGGGCGCTAGCGGGATTCACAGATACGCAGTATTTT
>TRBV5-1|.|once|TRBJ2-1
CASSPGLYNEQFF
TGCGCCAGCAGCCCGGGACTGTACAATGAGCAGTTCTTC
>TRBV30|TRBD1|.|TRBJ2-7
CAWSGGTGAYEQYF
TGTGCCTGGAGTGGAGGGACAGGGGCCTACGAGCAGTACTTC
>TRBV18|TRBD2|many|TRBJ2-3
CASSPSGGSTDTQYF
TGTGCCAGCTCACCTAGCGGGGGGAGCACAGATACGCAGTATTTT
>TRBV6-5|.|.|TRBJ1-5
CASSYQGRQPQHF
TGTGCCAGCAGTTACCAGGGGCGGCAGCCCCAGCATTTT
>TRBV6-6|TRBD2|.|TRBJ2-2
CAILRPGLAFSGELFF
TGTGCCATCTTAAGACCGGGACTAGCGTTTTCCGGGGAGCTGTTTTTT
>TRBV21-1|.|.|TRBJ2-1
CASSPSGGLRYNEQFF
TGTGCCAGCAGCCCATCGGGGGGCTTAAGGTACAATGAGCAGTTCTTC
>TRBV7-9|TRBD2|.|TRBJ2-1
CASSLTAGVGDEQFF
TGTGCCAGCAGCTTAACGGCGGGAGTTGGGGATGAGCAGTTCTTC
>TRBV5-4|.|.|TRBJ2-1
CASSSDSLTGNEQFF
TGTGCCAGCAGCTCAGACAGCTTAACCGGGAATGAGCAGTTCTTC
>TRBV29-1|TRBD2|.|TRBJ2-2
CSVDAGTSGIDDTGELFF
TGCAGCGTTGATGCCGGGACTAGCGGGATTGACGACACCGGGGAGCTGTTTTTT
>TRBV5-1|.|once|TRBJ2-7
CASSYSGSQSSYEQYF
TGCGCCAGCAGCTACAGCGGCAGCCAAAGCTCCTACGAGCAGTACTTC
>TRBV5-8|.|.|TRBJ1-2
CASSRGSGQGYTF
TGTGCCAGCAGCCGGGGGTCAGGGCAGGGCTACACCTTC
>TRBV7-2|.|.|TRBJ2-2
CASSSTRHTGELFF
TGTGCCAGCAGCTCCACTAGGCACACCGGGGAGCTGTTTTTT
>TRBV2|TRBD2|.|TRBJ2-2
CASTPAGGGAYTGELFF
TGTGCCAGCACTCCGGCGGGCGGGGGGGCCTACACCGGGGAGCTGTTTTTT
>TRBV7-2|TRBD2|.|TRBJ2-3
CASSLVAGRPDTQYF
TGTGCCAGCAGCTTAGTAGCGGGGAGACCAGATACGCAGTATTTT
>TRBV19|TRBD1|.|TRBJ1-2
CASSTPPTGSRSGYTF
TGTGCCAGTAGTACCCCCCCGACAGGGTCTCGCAGTGGCTACACCTTC
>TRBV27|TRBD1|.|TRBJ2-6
CAGNRGPGANVLTF
TGTGCCGGGAACAGGGGACCTGGGGCCAACGTCCTGACTTTC
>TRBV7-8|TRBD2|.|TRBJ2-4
CASSLAPSGGSWAKNIQYF
TGTGCCAGCAGCTTAGCTCCTAGCGGGGGATCCTGGGCCAAAAACATTCAGTACTTC
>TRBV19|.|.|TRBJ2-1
CATSPAYNEQFF
TGTGCCACTTCCCCTGCCTACAATGAGCAGTTCTTC